These 31 T cell receptor beta chains came from one sample sequenced in a study of identical twins. From the 5' RACE reads, TCRdb called clonotypes with MiXCR, one entry per CDR3 protein. This sample has 700,000 or so distinct CDR3 sequences, with 8.6% found just once. The data also belong to a second study, concerning yellow fever vaccine responses in identical twins.

Sequencing was carried out using PBMCs. The receptors derive from a woman under 30 in good health.

V gene TRBV5-6 combines with J gene TRBJ2-5; the D call may be TRBD1 or TRBD2 (5 bases each). Germline lookup yields CDR1 SGHDT and CDR2 YYEEEE. The CDR3 has 14 amino acids. Trimming left V 0 bases short and J 3 bases short, with 9 bases between. The CDR3 protein is CASSLGDDEETQYF. DNA for the CDR3: TGTGCCAGCAGCTTGGGGGACGACGAAGAGACCCAGTACTTC. The variable domain in full, with the rest retrieved from reference TRBV5-6 and TRBJ2-5, is DAGVTQSPTHLIKTRGQQVTLRCSPKSGHDTVSWYQQALGQGPQFIFQYYEEEERQRGNFPDRFSGHQFPNYSSELNVNALLLGDSALYLCASSLGDDEETQYFGPGTRLLVL.

This clonotype has more than one count but fewer than ten. This sequence joins TRBV12-3 or TRBV12-4 and TRBJ1-2, with 9 bases fitting TRBD1. V trimming: 1 base; J trimming: 8 bases; junction bases outside the gene matches: 8. The CDR3 extends over 15 amino acids. CDR3 amino acids: CASSLGGQGRQGYTF. The CDR3 DNA reads TGTGCCAGCAGTTTAGGGGGACAGGGAAGACAAGGCTACACCTTC.

The chain uses TRBV6-2 or TRBV6-3 and TRBJ2-7; D perhaps matches TRBD2 (6 bases). V dropped 7 bases and J dropped 0 bases, with 13 bases sitting between them. CDR1 and CDR2 (germline): MNHEY, SVGEGT. This CDR3 comprises 14 residues. The CDR3, as DNA: TGTGCCAGCACCCGGGCGGGGATCTCCTACGAGCAGTACTTC. Translating gives CASTRAGISYEQYF.

This rearrangement joins TRBV18 to TRBJ2-7; D unclear. Germline CDR1 is KGHSH and CDR2 is LQKENI. The CDR3 has 13 amino acids. Trimming removed 3 bases at V and 3 bases at J, with 9 bases between. CDR3: CASSPSNGYEQYF. The DNA for the CDR3 is TGTGCCAGCTCACCGTCCAATGGCTACGAGCAGTACTTC.

This clonotype was detected many times. The chain recombines TRBV4-3 with TRBJ2-3; D unresolved. Deletions cut 0 bases from V and 6 bases from J, with 13 bases between. The germline CDR1 and CDR2 sequences are LGHNA and YSLEER. The CDR3 is made up of 15 amino acids. The CDR3 spells CASSQDGAGVDTQYF. CDR3 sequence (DNA): TGCGCCAGCAGCCAAGATGGAGCTGGAGTTGATACGCAGTATTTT.

This clonotype turned up a few times. J is TRBJ2-1 and V is TRBV7-8; D remains unclear. V was pared by 5 bases and J by 0 bases, with 11 bases between. The CDR3 is 15 amino acids. Germline CDR1 and CDR2: SGHVS and FQNEAQ. In nucleotides, the CDR3 is TGTGCCAGCAGCCCAGTCCTTAGCTCCTACAATGAGCAGTTCTTC. Translation: CASSPVLSSYNEQFF.

This clonotype was detected only a few times. The chain has TRBV5-1 and TRBJ2-7; no clear D gene. The CDR3 consists of 14 residues. Trimming left V 4 bases short and J 4 bases short, with 15 bases between. Germline V gene data show CDR1 as SGHRS and CDR2 as YFSETQ. CDR3 bases: TGCGCCAGCAGCGTCCACCCTTGGCTGTACGAGCAGTACTTC. Amino acid sequence: CASSVHPWLYEQYF.

The V gene is TRBV6-5, the J gene TRBJ2-7, with 7 bases lining up with TRBD1. Germline CDR1 reads MNHEY; CDR2 reads SVGAGI. The CDR3 loop spans 16 amino acids. V trimming: 2 bases; J trimming: 3 bases; junction bases outside the gene matches: 10. The CDR3 DNA is TGTGCCAGCAGTTACCCACCAGGGGGTACCCGCTACGAGCAGTACTTC. It encodes CASSYPPGGTRYEQYF.

This clonotype was found many times. J is TRBJ2-3 and V is TRBV7-9; 12 positions agree with TRBD1. The germline gives CDR1 SEHNR, CDR2 FQNEAQ (reference sequence). The ends lost 4 bases at V and 4 bases at J; junction bases unmatched: 9. This CDR3 has 17 amino acids. CDR3 sequence (DNA): TGTGCCAGCAGCTCATCAACCGGGACAGGGGGCGCAGATACGCAGTATTTT. This gives the protein CASSSSTGTGGADTQYF.

The CDR3 is CASSFPTGDYEQYF. CDR3 bases: TGTGCCAGCAGCTTCCCTACAGGGGACTACGAGCAGTACTTC. The rearrangement links TRBV5-6 to TRBJ2-7, with 7 bases aligning to TRBD1. CDR1 and CDR2 from the germline V gene are SGHDT and YYEEEE. CDR3 length: 14 residues. Trimming cost V 2 bases and J 3 bases; bases outside gene matches: 5.

In its sample, this clonotype was seen a few times. V usage is TRBV20-1 and J usage is TRBJ2-7; 11 bases line up with TRBD1. J was trimmed by 6 bases and V by 3 bases; bases with no gene match: 1. The CDR3 totals 12 residues. From germline, CDR1 is DFQATT and CDR2 SNEGSKA (reference sequence). CDR3 bases: TGCAGTGCTAGGGGGACAGGGGGCGAGCAGTACTTC. Encoded protein: CSARGTGGEQYF.

Only a few counts were recorded for this clonotype. The chain carries TRBV7-9 and TRBJ2-5, with 7 bases fitting TRBD2. Germline loops: CDR1 SEHNR, CDR2 FQNEAQ (reference sequence). The CDR3 is 15 residues long. V shed 3 bases, J shed 2 bases, and the junction held 6 bases outside the gene matches. Here the CDR3 DNA reads TGTGCCAGCAGCTTGGACCTAGCGGTTCAAGAGACCCAGTACTTC. Encoded protein: CASSLDLAVQETQYF. Together with reference TRBV7-9 and TRBJ2-5, the CDR3 gives the full variable domain: DTGVSQNPRHKITKRGQNVTFRCDPISEHNRLYWYRQTLGQGPEFLTYFQNEAQLEKSRLLSDRFSAERPKGSFSTLEIQRTEQGDSAMYLCASSLDLAVQETQYFGPGTRLLVL.

This sequence joins TRBV7-6 and TRBJ1-1; D is undetermined. The CDR3 extends over 14 amino acids. V was pared by 5 bases and J by 1 base, with 11 bases between. Germline CDR1 is SGHVS and CDR2 is FNYEAQ. The CDR3 DNA reads TGTGCCAGCAGCACCGGACTCGGGAACACTGAAGCTTTCTTT. Amino acid sequence: CASSTGLGNTEAFF.

This chain links TRBV27 with TRBJ2-3, with TRBD1 matching over 7 bases. The J segment lost 3 bases and the V segment lost 6 bases, leaving 6 bases of the junction unmatched. CDR1 and CDR2 (germline): MNHEY, SMNVEV (reference sequence). The CDR3 contains 14 residues. DNA of the CDR3: TGTGCCAGCAGGAGACAGGGTGTTACAGATACGCAGTATTTT. Translating gives CASRRQGVTDTQYF.

This chain connects TRBV11-2 to TRBJ2-2; 11 bases match TRBD2. Germline CDR1 SGHAT, CDR2 FQNNGV. The CDR3 covers 18 residues. J was trimmed by 3 bases and V by 5 bases; bases with no gene match: 11. DNA for the CDR3: TGTGCCAGCAGCCCATTTAGTAGCGGGAGGGCATACACCGGGGAGCTGTTTTTT. It is translated as CASSPFSSGRAYTGELFF.

At least ten counts were recorded for this clonotype. V and J are TRBV7-2 and TRBJ2-7; D possibly corresponds to TRBD2 (6 bases). Trimming took off 5 bases at V and 2 bases at J, with 16 bases between the two ends. This CDR3 has 15 amino acids. Germline-derived CDR1 and CDR2 are SGHTA and FQGNSA. For the CDR3, the DNA is TGTGCCAGCAGCCCTTACGCGGGGCAAACCTACGAGCAGTACTTC. This codes for CASSPYAGQTYEQYF. Full variable domain (rest looked up from reference TRBV7-2 and TRBJ2-7): GAGVSQSPSNKVTEKGKDVELRCDPISGHTALYWYRQSLGQGLEFLIYFQGNSAPDKSGLPSDRFSAERTGGSVSTLTIQRTQQEDSAVYLCASSPYAGQTYEQYFGPGTRLTVT.

This clonotype was seen more than once but under ten times. This chain joins TRBV15 and TRBJ2-3; TRBD2 matches 9 bases. The germline gives CDR1 LNHNV, CDR2 YYDKDF (reference sequence). There are 15 residues in the CDR3. V shed 7 bases, J shed 3 bases, and the junction held 8 bases outside the gene matches. The DNA of the CDR3 is TGTGCCACCACTGCACTAGCGGGTCGGACAGATACGCAGTATTTT. Translated: CATTALAGRTDTQYF.

In its sample, this clonotype was seen a few times. The CDR3 region is CSARDEHPYEQYF. In DNA, the CDR3 is TGCAGTGCCCGGGACGAACACCCATACGAGCAGTACTTC. The rearrangement uses TRBV20-1 and TRBJ2-7; D possibly uses TRBD1 or TRBD2 (5 bases each). The CDR3 consists of 13 residues. CDR1 is DFQATT and CDR2 is SNEGSKA in the germline V gene (reference sequence). Trimming shortened V by 6 bases and J by 4 bases, and 16 bases separated the two germline ends.

The chain uses TRBV27 and TRBJ2-7; 8 nucleotides match TRBD1. J gave up 2 bases and V 6 bases, and 9 bases lay outside the gene matches. Per the germline V gene, CDR1 is MNHEY and CDR2 is SMNVEV (reference sequence). The CDR3 runs 15 residues. The CDR3 reads CASSPTTGGPYEQYF. For the CDR3, the DNA is TGTGCCAGCAGCCCAACCACAGGGGGGCCCTACGAGCAGTACTTC.

This clonotype was seen a few times. This sequence joins TRBV7-6 and TRBJ2-7; the match to TRBD1 covers 11 bases. This CDR3 contains 16 residues. Per the germline V gene, CDR1 is SGHVS and CDR2 is FNYEAQ. With 1 base clipped from V and 3 bases from J, the junction kept 5 bases outside the gene matches. CDR3 nucleotides: TGTGCCAGCAGCTTAGAAGGGGGGACAGGGGGCTACGAGCAGTACTTC. Its translation: CASSLEGGTGGYEQYF.

This sequence joins TRBV20-1 and TRBJ2-3; D remains ambiguous. Per the germline V gene, CDR1 is DFQATT and CDR2 is SNEGSKA (reference sequence). The CDR3 runs 13 residues. V was shortened by 1 base and J by 4 bases, with 9 bases between the two germline ends. CDR3 DNA sequence: TGCAGTGCTAGAGCTTGGTCCTCAGATACGCAGTATTTT. Its translation is CSARAWSSDTQYF.

This clonotype was seen repeatedly, ten times or more. The genes are TRBV28 and TRBJ2-2; 8 bases agree with TRBD1. V shed 2 bases, J shed 5 bases, and the junction held 4 bases outside the gene matches. The CDR3 has 15 residues. Looked up from germline, CDR1 is MDHEN and CDR2 is SYDVKM. The CDR3 here is CASSLQGAGTGELFF. The CDR3 bases are TGTGCCAGCAGTTTACAGGGGGCTGGAACCGGGGAGCTGTTTTTT.

This clonotype was detected many times. The chain carries TRBV3-1 and TRBJ2-7; 8 bases fit TRBD2. Germline CDR1 LGHDT, CDR2 YNNKEL (reference sequence). Germline trimming cut 2 bases from V and 6 bases from J; bases unmatched to any gene: 6. The CDR3 is 14 residues long. The CDR3 region is CASSQSGTRVEQYF. In DNA form, the CDR3 reads TGTGCCAGCAGCCAATCCGGGACTAGGGTCGAGCAGTACTTC.

This clonotype showed up just a few times. This chain uses TRBV7-2 with TRBJ2-2, with D perhaps being TRBD1 or TRBD2 (5 bases each). Germline CDR1 SGHTA, CDR2 FQGNSA. The CDR3 loop spans 14 amino acids. Trimming took off 3 bases at V and 6 bases at J, with 11 bases between the two ends. The CDR3 nucleotides read TGTGCCAGCAGCTTGGGACCTCCCCCCGGGGAGCTGTTTTTT. Residues: CASSLGPPPGELFF.

The chain uses TRBV5-1 and TRBJ2-2; D possibly corresponds to TRBD1 (5 bases). Germline V CDR1 and CDR2: SGHRS, YFSETQ. This CDR3 contains 15 residues. Trimming removed 6 bases from V and 0 bases from J, with 12 bases in between. In DNA, the CDR3 is TGCGCCAGCACCCGGCTGGGGCCGAACACCGGGGAGCTGTTTTTT. This codes for CASTRLGPNTGELFF.

In this sample, this clonotype turned up many times. One end of the junction does not line up with germline, which may come from a read error. The chain couples TRBV11-1 to TRBJ2-1; possibly TRBD2 for D (5 bases). The CDR3 has 13 residues. Germline assignment: CDR1 SGHAT and CDR2 FQDESV (reference sequence). CDR3 DNA: TGTGCCAGCAGCTTATCGGGGAAGATCGGGCTCCTCTTC. This encodes CASSLSGKIGLLF.

The genes are TRBV18 and TRBJ2-5; 7 bases are a match to TRBD2. V lost 0 bases and J lost 5; bases outside the gene matches: 6. CDR1 is KGHSH, CDR2 LQKENI, per germline. The CDR3 extends over 15 amino acids. CDR3 nucleotide sequence: TGTGCCAGCTCACCACCGGGAGGGGTACAGGAGACCCAGTACTTC. It yields the protein CASSPPGGVQETQYF.

This clonotype has ten or more counts. V and J are TRBV5-1 and TRBJ2-3, with 12 bases identical to TRBD2. Germline V gives CDR1 SGHRS, CDR2 YFSETQ. V lost 3 bases, J lost 4 bases, and 6 bases stayed unmatched. The CDR3 consists of 16 residues. CDR3 bases: TGCGCCAGCAGCTCTAGCGGGGGGGCCGGTCCAGATACGCAGTATTTT. It yields the protein CASSSSGGAGPDTQYF.

This clonotype was picked up a small number of times. The chain joins TRBV2 to TRBJ2-1; D is unresolved. The CDR3 is 13 amino acids. CDR1 is SNHLY and CDR2 is FYNNEI in the germline V gene. Trimming cost V 3 bases and J 6 bases, with 9 bases left between them. The CDR3 spells CASSDGRVNEQFF. The CDR3 DNA reads TGTGCCAGCAGTGACGGCCGGGTCAATGAGCAGTTCTTC.

This clonotype was counted only a few times. The chain is built from TRBV30 and TRBJ1-2; 7 nucleotides match TRBD1. The CDR3 totals 15 residues. Germline V gene lookup returns CDR1 GTSNPN and CDR2 SVGIG (reference sequence). J was trimmed by 4 bases and V by 2 bases; bases with no gene match: 10. The CDR3 spells CAWSKGGVGFYGYTF. The CDR3 DNA is TGTGCCTGGAGTAAAGGGGGCGTTGGTTTCTATGGCTACACCTTC.

This clonotype was seen at least ten times. V usage is TRBV7-2 and J usage is TRBJ2-5; D is unresolved. CDR1 and CDR2 (germline): SGHTA, FQGNSA. The CDR3 extends over 16 amino acids. Trimming removed 1 base at V and 5 bases at J, with 17 bases between. Here the CDR3 reads CASSLEGLSSSETQYF. The CDR3 coding sequence is TGTGCCAGCAGCTTAGAGGGTTTAAGCAGTTCTGAGACCCAGTACTTC.